Listed below are T cell receptor beta chains from one sample, sequenced in a study of T cell responses to AZD1222 COVID-19 vaccine. Produced via immunoSEQ multiplex PCR; TCRdb's table is partial and in-frame only. The table lists 150,000 to 200,000 clones, 94% of them singletons, with around 0.66% in the top ten. Sequencing was performed on peripheral blood, taken on day 0 of AZD1222 vaccination. These receptors all come from an adult in good health. Each CDR3 is given with its conserved first and last residue. Fields, in order: clone size, V gene, D gene, J gene, CDR3 DNA, CDR3 protein. A D gene is named only where the DNA matches it firmly. Size values are once, few and many counts, or a class for expanded clones, and some rows have none.

NA	TRBV6-6	TRBD2	TRBJ2-3	TGTGCCAGCAGTCCGGGACTAGCGGGAGGCTCCACAGATACGCAGTATTTT	CASSPGLAGGSTDTQYF
once	TRBV9	NA	TRBJ2-3	TGTGCCAGCAGGTTCTCAGGTGCTAGCACAGATACGCAGTATTTT	CASRFSGASTDTQYF
NA	TRBV28	TRBD1	TRBJ1-1	TGTGCCCATAGGAGGACAGGGGTATCTACTGAAGCTTTCTTT	CAHRRTGVSTEAFF
NA	TRBV7-6	NA	TRBJ2-5	TGTGCCAGCAGTGTTGGGGAGACCCAGTACTTC	CASSVGETQYF
NA	TRBV5-5	NA	TRBJ1-2	TGTGCCAGCGGGGGAGGGTCTAACTATGGCTACACCTTC	CASGGGSNYGYTF
NA	TRBV29-1	TRBD1	TRBJ2-7	TGCAGCGTGAGGGGGACAGATCCCTACGAGCAGTACTTC	CSVRGTDPYEQYF
NA	TRBV2	NA	TRBJ2-1	TGTGCCAGCAATGACTTGGGGGCAGTAACTTCGGACATCTACAATGAGCAGTTCTTC	CASNDLGAVTSDIYNEQFF
NA	TRBV5-1	TRBD1	TRBJ1-2	TGCGCCAGCAGCGGGGGACAGGGGGCCCTGGGCTACACCTTC	CASSGGQGALGYTF
NA	TRBV15	NA	TRBJ1-5	TGTGCCACCAGCATGACGCCTCCGGGTCAGCCCCAGCATTTT	CATSMTPPGQPQHF
NA	TRBV2	NA	TRBJ1-2	TGTGCCAGCAGTGAAGCGCTTAGGTCCCCCGGGGATGGCTACACCTTC	CASSEALRSPGDGYTF